This T cell receptor beta chain appears in the sequencing data of a study of shared clonotypes between healthy human individuals. Whole-study results and caveats: Compared with clonotypes that all four donors shared, non-shared clonotypes had lower generation probabilities.

V was clipped by 6 bases and J by 1 base, with 6 bases between them. Germline V gene data show CDR1 as KGHSH and CDR2 as LQKENI. The CDR3 length is 12 residues. Data came from immunoSEQ multiplex PCR; TCRdb stores just in-frame clones and leaves some out. The table lists about a million clones, around four fifths of them singletons, with approximately 1.3% in the top ten. About this clone itself: The target antigen is unknown.

The chain employs TRBV18 and TRBJ1-1; D is uncertain. The material sequenced was memory CD4+ T cells sorted from blood. The subset: CD45RA-negative fraction. The receptor's source is a man younger than 35 in good health. The CDR3, as DNA: TGTGCCAGCTCTCTCCCGAACACTGAAGCTTTCTTT. Its protein product is CASSLPNTEAFF.